The 26 T cell receptor beta chains below come from one sample, sequenced in a study of CD8 T cells in ankylosing spondylitis. MiXCR, run by TCRdb on the 5' RACE reads, gives a single entry per CDR3 protein. The sample includes 700,000 or so distinct CDR3 sequences, 19% of them seen just once. Study-wide results and caveats: Several highly homologous variants formed a TCR beta motif that appeared characteristic of ankylosing spondylitis blood.

For these TCRs, the target antigens are not known. The sample was blood, either unsorted or a sorted T cell fraction (not recorded which). The receptors were gathered from a male donor with ankylosing spondylitis.

This chain connects TRBV5-1 to TRBJ2-7, with TRBD1 matching over 8 bases. Per germline, CDR1 SGHRS and CDR2 YFSETQ. The CDR3 totals 17 residues. J gave up 6 bases and V 3 bases, and 17 bases lay outside the gene matches. The CDR3 sequence is CASSSYGPGQVSSEQYF. The CDR3 DNA sequence: TGCGCCAGCAGCTCTTACGGACCGGGACAGGTTTCGAGCGAGCAGTACTTC.

The CDR3 here is CASSSQGGQGDTEAFF. The CDR3 nucleotides read TGTGCCAGCAGCTCCCAGGGCGGGCAGGGCGACACTGAAGCTTTCTTT. The chain couples TRBV7-9 to TRBJ1-1; TRBD1 might be the D (5 bases). Per the germline V gene, CDR1 is SEHNR and CDR2 is FQNEAQ (reference sequence). This CDR3 comprises 16 residues. V lost 4 bases to trimming and J lost 3 bases, with 18 bases between them.

This clonotype has just a few counts. The chain links TRBV29-1 to TRBJ2-3; D gene unclear. The length of the CDR3 is 11 residues. Trimming pared 6 bases from V and 3 bases from J, leaving 7 bases between. CDR1 is SQVTM and CDR2 is ANQGSEA in the germline V gene. CDR3 in DNA: TGCAGCGTCCGACATACAGATACGCAGTATTTT. Encoded protein: CSVRHTDTQYF.

This clonotype has a handful of counts. The chain couples TRBV10-3 to TRBJ1-5; D not certain. The CDR3 is 14 amino acids. Trimming took 4 bases from V and 3 from J, leaving 10 bases between them. CDR1 ENHRY and CDR2 SYGVKD come from the germline V gene. For the CDR3, the DNA is TGTGCCATCAGTGGGTTTGATATCAATCAGCCCCAGCATTTT. This translates into CAISGFDINQPQHF.

The rearrangement uses TRBV11-2 and TRBJ2-7; 10 nucleotides agree with TRBD1. The CDR3 is made up of 16 amino acids. The germline V gene encodes CDR1 SGHAT and CDR2 FQNNGV. Trimming took 5 bases from V and 5 from J; bases not matched to a gene: 12. The CDR3 DNA sequence: TGTGCCAGCAGCCCCCGAAGGGGACAGGGGCGGAACGAGCAGTACTTC. Translation: CASSPRRGQGRNEQYF.

The chain links TRBV12-3 or TRBV12-4 to TRBJ2-1; the match to TRBD2 covers 10 bases. The CDR3 runs to 15 residues. V gave up 7 bases and J gave up 10 bases; unmatched junction bases: 13. The CDR3 nucleotides are TGTGCCAGCACCGGTAGCGCTAGCGGGAGTCTGGAGCAGTTCTTC. This translates into CASTGSASGSLEQFF.

This chain connects TRBV27 to TRBJ2-7, with unresolved D. CDR1 is MNHEY, CDR2 SMNVEV, per germline (reference sequence). The CDR3 consists of 13 residues. V gave up 0 bases and J gave up 6 bases, with 9 bases separating them. The CDR3 region has the DNA TGTGCCAGCAGTTTATCGTGGGCTAGCGAGCAGTACTTC. Translation gives CASSLSWASEQYF.

This clonotype was counted between two and nine times. The rearrangement joins TRBV25-1 to TRBJ2-7; D may match TRBD1 or TRBD2 (5 bases each). Trimming took off 0 bases at V and 2 bases at J, with 11 bases between the two ends. The CDR3 is made up of 15 amino acids. Looked up from germline, CDR1 is MGHDK and CDR2 is SYGVNS. CDR3 coding DNA: TGTGCCAGCAGTGAATATACGGGACCACCCTACGAGCAGTACTTC. This translates into CASSEYTGPPYEQYF.

The chain uses TRBV20-1 and TRBJ2-5; a possible D gene is TRBD2 (5 bases). The CDR3 sequence is 13 residues long. V was trimmed by 6 bases and J by 1 base, leaving 12 bases between them. CDR1 and CDR2 (germline): DFQATT, SNEGSKA (reference sequence). CDR3 bases: TGCAGTGCAGAACCGGACTTCCAAGAGACCCAGTACTTC. Translating gives CSAEPDFQETQYF.

The chain combines TRBV11-3 with TRBJ2-2; D remains ambiguous. Germline CDR1 SGHNT, CDR2 YENEEA. The CDR3 is 12 residues long. Trimming shortened V by 9 bases and J by 4 bases, and 9 bases separated the two germline ends. CDR3 bases: TGTGCCAGGGAAGGGTTCACCGGGGAGCTGTTTTTT. As protein: CAREGFTGELFF.

The chain combines TRBV12-3 or TRBV12-4 with TRBJ2-7, with D uncertain. With 5 bases removed from V and 4 bases from J, the gap between germline ends came to 9 bases. This CDR3 is 12 amino acids long. The DNA of the CDR3 is TGTGCCAGCAGTATTAACCTATACGAGCAGTACTTC. It encodes CASSINLYEQYF.

This clonotype was seen a few times. The DNA of the CDR3 is TGTGCCAGCAGCTCACCGGGACAGGGGTCCTCCTACCTCACAGATACGCAGTATTTT. Its translation is CASSSPGQGSSYLTDTQYF. The genes are TRBV11-1 and TRBJ2-3, with 10 bases aligning to TRBD1. CDR3 length: 19 residues. Per germline, CDR1 SGHAT and CDR2 FQDESV (reference sequence). The V and J ends lost 4 bases and 2 bases, in that order; junction bases with no gene match: 15.

This clonotype was detected only a few times. V gene TRBV25-1 combines with J gene TRBJ2-3; 10 nucleotides agree with TRBD2. This CDR3 is built from 16 residues. Germline V gene sequence: CDR1 MGHDK, CDR2 SYGVNS. Unmatched junction bases numbered 12, after V lost 6 bases and J lost 6 bases. The CDR3 loop reads CASRPSGSFTGDTQYF. The CDR3 DNA is TGTGCCAGCAGGCCTAGCGGGAGCTTCACCGGGGATACGCAGTATTTT.

The chain employs TRBV6-2 or TRBV6-3 and TRBJ2-6, with D maybe TRBD2 (6 bases). CDR1 and CDR2 (germline): MNHEY, SVGEGT. This CDR3 spans 17 amino acids. V dropped 6 bases and J dropped 0 bases, with 15 bases sitting between them. The CDR3 sequence: CASRASGGGSGANVLTF. CDR3 coding DNA: TGTGCCAGCAGGGCATCCGGGGGTGGCTCTGGGGCCAACGTCCTGACTTTC.

This clonotype has more than one count but fewer than ten. The J gene is TRBJ2-1, the V gene TRBV4-3; 8 bases line up with TRBD2. The CDR3 extends over 16 amino acids. Trimming took 2 bases from V and 6 from J; bases not matched to a gene: 9. Germline-derived CDR1 and CDR2 are LGHNA and YSLEER. This CDR3 reads CASSQRREGRGNEQFF. The DNA for the CDR3 is TGCGCCAGCAGCCAAAGACGGGAGGGCCGCGGCAATGAGCAGTTCTTC.

This clonotype was detected only a few times. The rearrangement links TRBV20-1 to TRBJ1-2; D is undetermined. Germline loops: CDR1 DFQATT, CDR2 SNEGSKA (reference sequence). This CDR3 contains 12 residues. Deletions cut 3 bases from V and 3 bases from J, with 8 bases between. CDR3 amino acids: CSASNGDYGYTF. The CDR3, as DNA: TGCAGTGCTAGCAACGGGGACTATGGCTACACCTTC.

This clonotype was counted at least ten times. The chain joins TRBV12-3 or TRBV12-4 to TRBJ2-1; D possibly corresponds to TRBD2 (6 bases). V was pared by 11 bases and J by 4 bases, with 15 bases between. The CDR3 is made up of 13 amino acids. For the CDR3, the DNA is TGTGCCGACGGAGGGGTGCTGTACAATGAGCAGTTCTTC. Its translation: CADGGVLYNEQFF.

This clonotype was recorded a few times. The genes are TRBV7-2 and TRBJ2-3; D ambiguous. The germline V and J ends were trimmed by 4 bases and 7 bases, with 9 bases remaining between them. In germline, CDR1 is SGHTA, CDR2 FQGNSA. This CDR3 spans 12 amino acids. CDR3: CASSWQPNTQYF. CDR3 in DNA: TGTGCCAGCAGCTGGCAGCCGAATACGCAGTATTTT.

This clonotype has a handful of counts. The chain is built from TRBV6-1 and TRBJ2-2; 7 nucleotides line up with TRBD1. V shed 5 bases, J shed 3 bases, and the junction held 9 bases outside the gene matches. The CDR3 loop spans 16 amino acids. The germline gives CDR1 MNHNS, CDR2 SASEGT. CDR3 sequence (DNA): TGTGCCAGCAGTACAGACAGGGTCAGAGACACCGGGGAGCTGTTTTTT. Its protein is CASSTDRVRDTGELFF.

This chain uses TRBV29-1 with TRBJ2-2; 7 bases fit TRBD1. CDR3 length: 15 residues. Losses at the gene ends were 7 bases for V and 3 bases for J; bases not matched to a gene: 11. Germline CDR1 reads SQVTM; CDR2 reads ANQGSEA. The CDR3 reads CSGRDDRVDTGELFF. The CDR3 coding sequence is TGCAGCGGACGAGACGACAGGGTTGACACCGGGGAGCTGTTTTTT.

The V gene is TRBV9, the J gene TRBJ1-2, with D hard to call. CDR1 is SGDLS, CDR2 YYNGEE, per germline. The CDR3 is 16 amino acids. With 0 bases removed from V and 2 bases from J, the gap between germline ends came to 14 bases. CDR3 amino acids: CASSVATKGNNYGYTF. CDR3 bases: TGTGCCAGCAGCGTAGCTACAAAGGGCAACAACTATGGCTACACCTTC.

Only a few counts were recorded for this clonotype. V is TRBV29-1 and J is TRBJ2-1; 13 nucleotides match TRBD2. This CDR3 has 15 amino acids. J gave up 9 bases and V 0 bases, and 5 bases lay outside the gene matches. CDR1 and CDR2 from the germline V gene are SQVTM and ANQGSEA. The CDR3: CSVEDWTSGSLEQFF. CDR3 coding DNA: TGCAGCGTTGAAGATTGGACTAGCGGGAGCCTTGAGCAGTTCTTC.

The genes are TRBV6-1 and TRBJ1-2; D gene ambiguous. In germline, CDR1 is MNHNS, CDR2 SASEGT. Trimming cost V 6 bases and J 4 bases, with 15 bases left between them. The CDR3 has 14 amino acids. DNA of the CDR3: TGTGCCAGCAGCCTACGGGTCTCCCGCTATGGCTACACCTTC. It codes for CASSLRVSRYGYTF.

V gene TRBV4-1 combines with J gene TRBJ1-5; D is unclear. Germline values: CDR1 MGHRA, CDR2 YSYEKL. Trimming stripped 4 bases from V and 2 bases from J, with 12 bases between. The CDR3 extends over 15 amino acids. The CDR3 loop reads CASSRVIEGNQPQHF. CDR3 sequence (DNA): TGCGCCAGCAGCCGTGTCATAGAGGGCAATCAGCCCCAGCATTTT.

V gene TRBV20-1 combines with J gene TRBJ1-2; D gene unclear. CDR1 and CDR2 from the germline V gene are DFQATT and SNEGSKA (reference sequence). The CDR3 covers 13 residues. V lost 4 bases to trimming and J lost 5 bases, with 14 bases between them. CDR3 DNA sequence: TGCAGTGCTACAAAATCCGGACTTTATGGCTACACCTTC. Translation gives CSATKSGLYGYTF.

The chain has TRBV7-9 and TRBJ2-7; tentatively, D is TRBD2 (5 bases). Germline lookup yields CDR1 SEHNR and CDR2 FQNEAQ (reference sequence). The CDR3 sequence is 14 residues long. V was cut by 5 bases and J by 2 bases, with 13 bases left in between. The CDR3 DNA reads as TGTGCCAGCAGCCCGCCCGGGAAGACCTACGAGCAGTACTTC. Translation gives CASSPPGKTYEQYF.